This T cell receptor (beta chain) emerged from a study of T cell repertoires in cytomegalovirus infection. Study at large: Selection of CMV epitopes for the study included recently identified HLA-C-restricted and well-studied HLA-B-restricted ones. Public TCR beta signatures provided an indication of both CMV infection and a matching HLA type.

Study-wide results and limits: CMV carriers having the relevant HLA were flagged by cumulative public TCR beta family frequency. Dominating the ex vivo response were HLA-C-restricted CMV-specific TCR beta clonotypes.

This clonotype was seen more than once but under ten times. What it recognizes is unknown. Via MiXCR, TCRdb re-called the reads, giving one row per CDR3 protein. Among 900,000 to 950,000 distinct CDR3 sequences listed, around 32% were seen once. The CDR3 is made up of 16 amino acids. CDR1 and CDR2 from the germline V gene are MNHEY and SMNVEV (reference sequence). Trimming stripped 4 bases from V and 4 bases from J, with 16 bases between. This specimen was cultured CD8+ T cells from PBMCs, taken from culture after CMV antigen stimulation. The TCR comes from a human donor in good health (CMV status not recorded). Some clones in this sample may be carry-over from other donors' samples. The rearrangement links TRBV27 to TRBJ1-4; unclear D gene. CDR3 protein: CASSYRGESLNEKLFF. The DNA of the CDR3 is TGTGCCAGCAGTTACCGGGGAGAGTCTCTTAATGAAAAACTGTTTTTT.